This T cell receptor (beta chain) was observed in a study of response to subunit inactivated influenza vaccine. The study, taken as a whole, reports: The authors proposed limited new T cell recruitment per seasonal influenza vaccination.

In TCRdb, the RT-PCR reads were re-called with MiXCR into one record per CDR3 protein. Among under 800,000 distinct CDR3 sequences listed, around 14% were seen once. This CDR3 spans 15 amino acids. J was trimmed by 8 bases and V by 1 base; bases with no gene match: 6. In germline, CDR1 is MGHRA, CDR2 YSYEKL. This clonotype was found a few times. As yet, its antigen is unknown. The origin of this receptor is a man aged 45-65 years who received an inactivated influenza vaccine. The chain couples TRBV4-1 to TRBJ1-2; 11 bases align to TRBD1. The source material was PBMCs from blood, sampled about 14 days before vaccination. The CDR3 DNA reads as TGCGCCAGCAGCCAAGGGACAGGGGGCCTGGGAGGCTACACCTTC. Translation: CASSQGTGGLGGYTF.